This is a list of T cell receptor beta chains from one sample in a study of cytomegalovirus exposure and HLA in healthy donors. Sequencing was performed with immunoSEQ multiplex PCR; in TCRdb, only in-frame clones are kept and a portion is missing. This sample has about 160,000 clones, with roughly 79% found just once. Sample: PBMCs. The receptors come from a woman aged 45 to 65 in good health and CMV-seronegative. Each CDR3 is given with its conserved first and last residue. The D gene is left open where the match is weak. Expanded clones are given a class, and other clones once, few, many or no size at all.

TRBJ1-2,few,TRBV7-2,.,CASSPQGLHGYTF,TGTGCCAGCAGCCCACAGGGTCTTCATGGCTACACCTTC
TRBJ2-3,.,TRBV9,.,CASSVEEGTATDTQYF,TGTGCCAGCAGCGTAGAGGAGGGGACCGCCACAGATACGCAGTATTTT
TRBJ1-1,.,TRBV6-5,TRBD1,CASSYWDRQNTEAFF,TGTGCCAGCAGTTACTGGGACAGACAGAACACTGAAGCTTTCTTT
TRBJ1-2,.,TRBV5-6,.,CASSLAGFNYGYTF,TGTGCCAGCAGCTTGGCAGGATTTAACTATGGCTACACCTTC
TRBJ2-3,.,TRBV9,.,CASSVTPQDLSTQYF,TGTGCCAGCAGCGTAACCCCACAGGATTTGAGTACGCAGTATTTT
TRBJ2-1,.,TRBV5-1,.,CASSSTIGDEQFF,TGCGCCAGCAGCTCGACCATCGGGGATGAGCAGTTCTTC
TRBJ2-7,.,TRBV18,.,CASSRAGSGSYEQYF,TGTGCCAGCTCCCGGGCGGGAAGCGGCTCCTACGAGCAGTACTTC
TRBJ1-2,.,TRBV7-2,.,CASRLNGGAMDGYTF,TGTGCCAGCAGACTAAACGGGGGGGCTATGGATGGCTACACCTTC
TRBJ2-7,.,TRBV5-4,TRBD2,CASSRGLASHEQYF,TGTGCCAGCAGCCGGGGACTAGCGTCACACGAGCAGTACTTC
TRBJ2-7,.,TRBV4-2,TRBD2,CASSQEGQGLAGGHEQYF,TGTGCCAGCAGCCAGGAGGGGCAGGGACTAGCGGGGGGGCACGAGCAGTACTTC
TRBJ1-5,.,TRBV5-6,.,CASSLGGSNQPQHF,TGTGCCAGCAGTTTGGGGGGCAGCAATCAGCCCCAGCATTTT
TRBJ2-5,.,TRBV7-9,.,CASSLSGEETQYF,TGTGCCAGCAGCTTATCAGGGGAGGAGACCCAGTACTTC
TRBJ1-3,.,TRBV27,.,CASSPRQVSGNTIYF,TGTGCCAGCAGTCCTCGACAGGTCTCTGGAAACACCATATATTTT
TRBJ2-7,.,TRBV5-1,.,CASSLGEGVYEQYF,TGCGCCAGCAGCTTGGGAGAGGGGGTCTACGAGCAGTACTTC
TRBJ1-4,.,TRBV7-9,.,CASIATGTAGEKLFF,TGTGCCAGCATCGCAACAGGGACGGCTGGAGAAAAACTGTTTTTT
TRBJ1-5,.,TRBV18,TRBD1,CASSPQGADQPQHF,TGTGCCAGCTCACCACAGGGGGCAGATCAGCCCCAGCATTTT
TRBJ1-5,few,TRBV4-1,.,CASSQQERDQPQHF,TGCGCCAGCAGCCAACAAGAACGGGATCAGCCCCAGCATTTT
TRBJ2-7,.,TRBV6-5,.,CASSYTPIREQYF,TGTGCCAGCAGTTACACTCCCATTCGCGAGCAGTACTTC
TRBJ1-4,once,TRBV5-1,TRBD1,CASSTGQGLNEKLFF,TGCGCCAGCAGCACAGGACAGGGACTTAATGAAAAACTGTTTTTT
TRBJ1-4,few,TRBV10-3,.,CAISESSANNEKLFF,TGTGCCATCAGTGAGTCATCAGCGAACAATGAAAAACTGTTTTTT
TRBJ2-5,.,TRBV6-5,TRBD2,CASSYTAGGQETQYF,TGTGCCAGCAGTTACACTGCGGGAGGTCAAGAGACCCAGTACTTC
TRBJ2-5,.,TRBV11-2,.,CASSLDWLETQYF,TGTGCCAGCAGCTTAGACTGGCTAGAGACCCAGTACTTC
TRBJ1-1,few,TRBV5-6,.,CASSTERTGDTEAFF,TGTGCCAGCAGCACGGAACGCACGGGGGACACTGAAGCTTTCTTT
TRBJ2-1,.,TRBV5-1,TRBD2,CASSWTSGLRSYNEQFF,TGCGCCAGCAGCTGGACTAGCGGGCTGAGATCCTACAATGAGCAGTTCTTC
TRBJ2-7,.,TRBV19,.,CASTRHSGSYEQYF,TGTGCCAGTACCAGGCACTCGGGGTCCTACGAGCAGTACTTC
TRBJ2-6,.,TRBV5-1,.,CASSLGAGSGANVLTF,TGCGCCAGCAGCTTGGGGGCTGGGTCTGGGGCCAACGTCCTGACTTTC
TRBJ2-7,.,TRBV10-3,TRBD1,CAISEPGRDRAYEQYF,TGTGCCATCAGTGAGCCGGGCCGGGACAGGGCCTACGAGCAGTACTTC
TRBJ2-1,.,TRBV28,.,CASRTLILRGSSYNEQFF,TGTGCCAGCAGAACCCTGATCTTACGGGGGAGCTCCTACAATGAGCAATTCTTC
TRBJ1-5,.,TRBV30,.,CAWSSVGNQPQHF,TGTGCCTGGAGTTCGGTCGGCAATCAGCCCCAGCATTTT
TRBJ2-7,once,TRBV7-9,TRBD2,CASGPGLADEQYF,TGTGCCAGCGGACCGGGACTAGCGGACGAGCAGTACTTC
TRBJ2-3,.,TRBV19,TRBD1,CASRHPGGRSTDTQYF,TGTGCCAGTAGGCATCCAGGGGGCCGTAGCACAGATACGCAGTATTTT
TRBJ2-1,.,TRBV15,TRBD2,CATREGGLAGRNEQFF,TGTGCCACCAGAGAGGGGGGGCTAGCGGGGAGAAATGAGCAGTTCTTC
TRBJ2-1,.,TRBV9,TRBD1,CASSGRYRGLNEQFF,TGTGCCAGCAGCGGGCGTTACAGGGGGCTTAATGAGCAGTTCTTC
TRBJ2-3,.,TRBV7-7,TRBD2,CASSSRGGQDTQYF,TGTGCCAGCAGCTCGCGCGGGGGTCAAGATACGCAGTATTTT
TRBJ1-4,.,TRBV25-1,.,CASSDSLTNEKLFF,TGTGCCAGCAGTGATTCCCTAACGAATGAAAAACTGTTTTTT
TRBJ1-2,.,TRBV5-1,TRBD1,CASRSQRRGQGYGYTF,TGCGCCAGCAGATCTCAGCGCAGGGGACAGGGCTATGGCTACACCTTC
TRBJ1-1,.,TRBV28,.,CASSLQENTEAFF,TGTGCCAGCAGCCTACAGGAGAACACTGAAGCTTTCTTT
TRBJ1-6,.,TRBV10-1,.,CASSDQGLDSPLHF,TGCGCCAGCAGTGATCAGGGGTTGGATTCACCCCTCCACTTT
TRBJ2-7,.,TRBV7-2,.,CASSLVHRNYEQYF,TGTGCCAGCAGCTTAGTTCACAGAAACTACGAGCAGTACTTC
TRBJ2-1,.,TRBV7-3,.,CARPPFRVPGSNEQFF,TGTGCCAGACCCCCGTTCCGGGTCCCCGGGTCCAATGAGCAGTTCTTC
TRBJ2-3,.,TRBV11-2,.,CASSLLEPSTDTQYF,TGTGCCAGCAGCTTATTAGAGCCTAGCACAGATACGCAGTATTTT
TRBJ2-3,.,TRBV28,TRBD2,CASSFLAGGTDTQYF,TGTGCCAGCAGTTTTCTAGCGGGCGGCACAGATACGCAGTATTTT
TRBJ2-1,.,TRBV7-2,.,CASTTAVYNEQFF,TGTGCCAGCACCACCGCGGTATACAATGAGCAGTTCTTC
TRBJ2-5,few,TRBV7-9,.,CASRRPPGETQYF,TGTGCCAGCAGGAGGCCCCCGGGGGAGACCCAGTACTTC
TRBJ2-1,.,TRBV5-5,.,CASSPREGIGANEQFF,TGTGCCAGCAGCCCACGGGAAGGGATTGGAGCCAATGAGCAGTTCTTC
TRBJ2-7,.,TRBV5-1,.,CASSLDIQGYEQYF,TGCGCCAGCAGCTTGGATATCCAGGGCTACGAGCAGTACTTC
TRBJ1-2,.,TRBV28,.,CASSLEGNYGYTF,TGTGCCAGCAGTTTAGAGGGTAACTATGGCTACACCTTC
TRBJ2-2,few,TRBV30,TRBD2,CAWREFPSGRARTGELFF,TGTGCCTGGAGAGAGTTCCCTAGCGGGAGGGCCCGCACCGGGGAGCTGTTTTTT
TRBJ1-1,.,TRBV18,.,CASSPLDSGTEAFF,TGTGCCAGCTCACCACTGGACAGTGGCACTGAAGCTTTCTTT
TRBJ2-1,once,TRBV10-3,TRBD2,CAISDTSASSYNEQFF,TGTGCCATCAGTGATACTAGCGCAAGCTCCTACAATGAGCAGTTCTTC
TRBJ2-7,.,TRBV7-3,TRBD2,CASSFSGGESYEQYF,TGTGCCAGCAGCTTTTCGGGAGGAGAGTCCTACGAGCAGTACTTC
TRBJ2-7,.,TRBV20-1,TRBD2,CSAKTSVEQYF,TGCAGTGCCAAGACTAGCGTAGAACAGTACTTC
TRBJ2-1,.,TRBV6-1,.,CASSERWPRVGKFF,TGTGCCAGCAGTGAAAGGTGGCCCCGGGTTGGTAAGTTCTTC
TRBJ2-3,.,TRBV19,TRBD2,CATRPRGTLAGDRDTQYF,TGTGCCACCCGGCCACGAGGTACCCTAGCGGGAGATCGAGATACGCAGTATTTT
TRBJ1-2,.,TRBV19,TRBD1,CASRGQGFGYTF,TGTGCCAGTAGGGGACAGGGCTTTGGCTACACCTTC
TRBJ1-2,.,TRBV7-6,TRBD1,CASSLDRTGSYGYTF,TGTGCCAGCAGCTTAGATCGGACAGGCTCCTATGGCTACACCTTC
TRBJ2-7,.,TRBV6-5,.,CASSYSGTIYEQYF,TGTGCCAGCAGTTACTCAGGGACAATCTACGAGCAGTACTTC